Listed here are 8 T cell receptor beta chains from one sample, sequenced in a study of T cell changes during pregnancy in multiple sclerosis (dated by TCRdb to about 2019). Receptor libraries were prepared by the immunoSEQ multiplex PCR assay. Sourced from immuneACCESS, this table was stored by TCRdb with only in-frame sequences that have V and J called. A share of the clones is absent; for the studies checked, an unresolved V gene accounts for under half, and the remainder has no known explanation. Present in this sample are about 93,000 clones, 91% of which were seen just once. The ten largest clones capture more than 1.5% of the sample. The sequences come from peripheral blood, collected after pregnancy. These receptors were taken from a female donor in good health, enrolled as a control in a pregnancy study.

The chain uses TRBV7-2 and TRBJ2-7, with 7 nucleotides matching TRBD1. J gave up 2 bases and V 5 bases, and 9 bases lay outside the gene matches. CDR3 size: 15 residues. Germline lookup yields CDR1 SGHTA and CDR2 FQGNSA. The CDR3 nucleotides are TGTGCCAGCAGCCCCTGGACAGGCGGAACCTACGAGCAGTACTTC. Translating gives CASSPWTGGTYEQYF.

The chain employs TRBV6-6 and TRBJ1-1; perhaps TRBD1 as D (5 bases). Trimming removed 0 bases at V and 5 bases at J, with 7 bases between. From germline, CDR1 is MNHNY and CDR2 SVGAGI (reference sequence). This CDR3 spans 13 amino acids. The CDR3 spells CASSYSGGTEAFF. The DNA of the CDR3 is TGTGCCAGCAGTTACTCGGGGGGGACTGAAGCTTTCTTT.

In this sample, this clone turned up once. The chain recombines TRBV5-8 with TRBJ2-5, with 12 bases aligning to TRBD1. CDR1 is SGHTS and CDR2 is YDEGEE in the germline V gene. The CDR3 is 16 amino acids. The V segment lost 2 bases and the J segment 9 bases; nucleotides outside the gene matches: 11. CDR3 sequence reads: CASSFDRDRGPGAQYF. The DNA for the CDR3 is TGTGCCAGCAGCTTTGATCGGGACAGGGGGCCTGGGGCCCAGTACTTC. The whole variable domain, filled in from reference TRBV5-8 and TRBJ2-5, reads EAGVTQSPTHLIKTRGQQATLRCSPISGHTSVYWYQQALGLGLQFLLWYDEGEERNRGNFPPRFSGRQFPNYSSELNVNALELEDSALYLCASSFDRDRGPGAQYFGPGTRLLVL.

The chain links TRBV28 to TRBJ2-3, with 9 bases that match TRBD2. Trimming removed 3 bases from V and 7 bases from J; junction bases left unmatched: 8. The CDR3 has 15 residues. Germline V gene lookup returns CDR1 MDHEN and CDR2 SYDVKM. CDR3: CASSFGAGGIHTQYF. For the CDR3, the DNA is TGTGCCAGCAGTTTCGGGGCGGGGGGGATACATACGCAGTATTTT.

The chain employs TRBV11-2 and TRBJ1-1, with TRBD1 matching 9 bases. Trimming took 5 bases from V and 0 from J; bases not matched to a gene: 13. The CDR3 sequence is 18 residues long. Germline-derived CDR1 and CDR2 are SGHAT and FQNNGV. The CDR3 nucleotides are TGTGCCAGCAGCCCATGGGCCGGGACAGGGTCCGTGAACACTGAAGCTTTCTTT. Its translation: CASSPWAGTGSVNTEAFF.

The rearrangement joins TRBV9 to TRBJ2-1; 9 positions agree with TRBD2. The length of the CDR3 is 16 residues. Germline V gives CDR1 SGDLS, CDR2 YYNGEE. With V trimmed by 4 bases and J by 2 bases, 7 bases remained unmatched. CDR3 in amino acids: CASSPRVAGAYNEQFF. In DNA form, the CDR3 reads TGTGCCAGCAGCCCGCGAGTAGCGGGGGCCTACAATGAGCAGTTCTTC.

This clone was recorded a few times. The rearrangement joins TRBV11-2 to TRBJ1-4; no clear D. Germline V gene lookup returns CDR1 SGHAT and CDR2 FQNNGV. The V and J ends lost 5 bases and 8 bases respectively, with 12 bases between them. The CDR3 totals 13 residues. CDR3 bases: TGTGCCAGCAGCCCCCAAATGGAGGAAAAACTGTTTTTT. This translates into CASSPQMEEKLFF.

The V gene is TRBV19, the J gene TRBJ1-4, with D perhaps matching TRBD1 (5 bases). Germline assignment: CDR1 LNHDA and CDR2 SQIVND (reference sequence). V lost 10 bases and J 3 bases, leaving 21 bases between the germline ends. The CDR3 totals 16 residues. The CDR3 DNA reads TGTGCCACTCAATCAGGGCGGGGAGGATCTAATGAAAAACTGTTTTTT. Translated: CATQSGRGGSNEKLFF.